This entry lists 20 T cell receptor beta chains sequenced from one sample in a study of T cell responses to AZD1222 COVID-19 vaccine. TCRdb's copy holds only in-frame clones and misses some; the assay was immunoSEQ multiplex PCR. The sample records about 130,000 clones, roughly 92% being singletons. The material was peripheral blood, obtained 28 days after the second AZD1222 dose. These receptors all come from an adult who received the AZD1222 COVID-19 vaccine.

The genes are TRBV7-2 and TRBJ2-3; tentatively, D is TRBD2 (5 bases). The CDR3 totals 17 residues. CDR1 is SGHTA, CDR2 FQGNSA, per germline. V shed 0 bases and J shed 4 bases, with 17 bases lying between them. In nucleotides, the CDR3 is TGTGCCAGCAGCTTAGCGCAGCAAGGTGGAGGAGCAGATACGCAGTATTTT. Amino acids: CASSLAQQGGGADTQYF.

The chain uses TRBV13 and TRBJ2-5; 12 positions agree with TRBD2. The CDR3 sequence is 16 residues long. CDR1 and CDR2 from the germline V gene are PRHDT and FYEKMQ (reference sequence). Germline trimming cut 1 base from V and 4 bases from J; bases unmatched to any gene: 4. CDR3 DNA sequence: TGTGCCAGCAGCTTAGCCTTGGGACTAGCGGGAGAGACCCAGTACTTC. This translates into CASSLALGLAGETQYF.

This chain connects TRBV7-9 to TRBJ2-7; the match to TRBD2 covers 8 bases. V trimming: 5 bases; J trimming: 1 base; junction bases outside the gene matches: 10. CDR1 and CDR2 (germline): SEHNR, FQNEAQ (reference sequence). The CDR3 consists of 16 residues. The CDR3 coding sequence is TGTGCCAGCAGCCACCCGACTAGCGCTTCTTCCTACGAGCAGTACTTC. It translates to CASSHPTSASSYEQYF.

The V call is TRBV23-1, the J call TRBJ2-7, with 7 bases aligning to TRBD2. TRBV23-1 is designated an ORF whose function remains uncertain. The V segment lost 8 bases and the J segment 3 bases; nucleotides outside the gene matches: 10. The CDR3 is 14 residues long. CDR3 region: CASLTDGRNYEQYF. The CDR3 nucleotides are TGCGCCAGCCTTACTGACGGGAGGAACTACGAGCAGTACTTC.

This chain links TRBV7-2 with TRBJ2-7, with a weak D call TRBD1 (6 bases). Deletions cut 2 bases from V and 3 bases from J, with 14 bases between. Germline lookup yields CDR1 SGHTA and CDR2 FQGNSA. CDR3 length: 15 residues. The CDR3 nucleotides are TGTGCCAGCAGCTTAAGAACAGGGCCAAACTACGAGCAGTACTTC. This gives the protein CASSLRTGPNYEQYF.

The V gene is TRBV5-4, the J gene TRBJ2-3; TRBD1 aligns across 7 bases. The ends lost 0 bases at V and 5 bases at J; junction bases unmatched: 3. Germline V lookup: CDR1 SGHNT, CDR2 YYREEE (reference sequence). This CDR3 has 14 residues. The CDR3 coding sequence is TGTGCCAGCAGCTTGGAGGGGGCGGAAGATACGCAGTATTTT. This encodes CASSLEGAEDTQYF.

J is TRBJ2-7 and V is TRBV30; TRBD2 might be the D (5 bases). The ends were cut back, 0 bases at V and 2 bases at J, with 8 bases in the middle. This CDR3 comprises 13 residues. Germline assignment: CDR1 GTSNPN and CDR2 SVGIG (reference sequence). CDR3 in amino acids: CAWSVGVTYEQYF. CDR3 DNA sequence: TGTGCCTGGAGTGTCGGGGTTACCTACGAGCAGTACTTC.

This clone has only one observation. The J gene is TRBJ1-5, the V gene TRBV19; D remains unclear. Germline values: CDR1 LNHDA, CDR2 SQIVND (reference sequence). CDR3 size: 14 residues. V lost 0 bases to trimming and J lost 7 bases, with 10 bases between them. The chain's CDR3 is CASSIETPSQPQHF. As DNA, the CDR3 is TGTGCCAGTAGTATAGAGACACCAAGCCAGCCCCAGCATTTT.

The V call is TRBV25-1, the J call TRBJ2-1, with TRBD1 matching over 7 bases. Germline loops: CDR1 MGHDK, CDR2 SYGVNS. The CDR3 consists of 18 residues. With V trimmed by 0 bases and J by 1 base, 9 bases remained unmatched. The CDR3 spells CASSEYPDPQGSYNEQFF. The DNA for the CDR3 is TGTGCCAGCAGTGAATACCCGGACCCACAGGGGTCCTACAATGAGCAGTTCTTC.

This chain joins TRBV6-5 and TRBJ1-1; D possibly corresponds to TRBD1 (6 bases). This CDR3 has 14 residues. V was cut by 6 bases and J by 3 bases, with 14 bases left in between. CDR1 and CDR2 (germline): MNHEY, SVGAGI. The CDR3 DNA reads TGTGCCAGCAGCACGGGGGGGCAGCACACTGAAGCTTTCTTT. The encoded protein is CASSTGGQHTEAFF.

This rearrangement joins TRBV5-4 to TRBJ2-7; no clear D. The germline CDR1 and CDR2 sequences are SGHNT and YYREEE (reference sequence). This CDR3 spans 12 amino acids. The V and J ends lost 0 bases and 6 bases respectively, with 7 bases between them. CDR3 loop: CASSLEGREQYF. The DNA for the CDR3 is TGTGCCAGCAGCTTGGAGGGCCGCGAGCAGTACTTC.

The CDR3 sequence: CASSIARVKTTNSPLHF. The CDR3 nucleotides are TGTGCCAGTAGTATCGCCCGGGTGAAGACCACTAATTCACCCCTCCACTTT. J is TRBJ1-6 and V is TRBV19; D not resolved. This CDR3 has 17 residues. CDR1 is LNHDA and CDR2 is SQIVND in the germline V gene (reference sequence). V shed 3 bases and J shed 6 bases, with 18 bases lying between them.

The CDR3 sequence is CASSRTGGEAFF. The CDR3 nucleotides read TGTGCCAGCAGTCGGACAGGGGGTGAAGCTTTCTTT. This chain uses TRBV5-5 with TRBJ1-1, with 10 bases that match TRBD1. The CDR3 contains 12 residues. After removal of 5 bases from V and 7 bases from J, the junction contained 2 bases not matched to a gene. From germline, CDR1 is SGHKS and CDR2 YYEKEE (reference sequence).

The chain carries TRBV24-1 and TRBJ2-7; 7 bases map to TRBD1. Per the germline V gene, CDR1 is KGHDR and CDR2 is SFDVKD. CDR3 length: 16 amino acids. Trimming took 3 bases from V and 3 from J; bases not matched to a gene: 10. In nucleotides, the CDR3 is TGTGCCACCAGTGATCCCACGACAGGGTGGTACTACGAGCAGTACTTC. It codes for CATSDPTTGWYYEQYF.

The V and J genes are TRBV9 and TRBJ1-3, with D maybe TRBD1 (5 bases). V lost 3 bases and J 3 bases, leaving 16 bases between the germline ends. The CDR3 covers 16 residues. CDR1 SGDLS and CDR2 YYNGEE come from the germline V gene. The CDR3 protein is CASSAVRAGLGNTIYF. The CDR3 bases are TGTGCCAGCAGCGCGGTCAGGGCCGGGCTTGGAAACACCATATATTTT.

The V call is TRBV11-2, the J call TRBJ2-1, with 8 bases identical to TRBD2. J gave up 9 bases and V 1 base, and 8 bases lay outside the gene matches. The germline V gene encodes CDR1 SGHAT and CDR2 FQNNGV. The CDR3 is 15 residues long. The CDR3 DNA sequence: TGTGCCAGCAGCTTAGTGCGGGGGGCACTTGCTGAGCAGTTCTTC. Translation gives CASSLVRGALAEQFF.

This chain links TRBV4-3 with TRBJ2-7; 9 nucleotides align to TRBD1. V shed 1 base and J 4 bases; nucleotides not matched to a gene: 5. This CDR3 spans 15 amino acids. From germline, CDR1 is LGHNA and CDR2 YSLEER. The CDR3 coding sequence is TGCGCCAGCAGCCAAGTGACAGGGGGAAGTTACGAGCAGTACTTC. Protein sequence: CASSQVTGGSYEQYF.

The CDR3 bases are TGTGCCAGTAGTTCCTCGACAGGGAGGGATGGCTACACCTTC. It codes for CASSSSTGRDGYTF. The chain combines TRBV19 with TRBJ1-2, with TRBD1 matching over 7 bases. The V gene end was trimmed by 5 bases and the J gene end by 6 bases; junction bases not matched to a gene: 9. Germline-derived CDR1 and CDR2 are LNHDA and SQIVND (reference sequence). This CDR3 comprises 14 residues.

V is TRBV4-3 and J is TRBJ2-2; perhaps D is TRBD1 or TRBD2 (5 bases each). Trimming shortened V by 0 bases and J by 6 bases, and 8 bases separated the two germline ends. The CDR3 is made up of 14 amino acids. CDR1 and CDR2 (germline): LGHNA, YSLEER. CDR3 residues: CASSQDRGSGELFF. CDR3 nucleotides: TGCGCCAGCAGCCAAGACCGGGGCTCCGGGGAGCTGTTTTTT.

The genes are TRBV3-1 (or the pseudogene TRBV3-2) and TRBJ1-2, with D unresolved. The germline V gene has CDR1 LGHDT and CDR2 YNNKEL (reference sequence). This CDR3 is built from 15 residues. The V end lost 1 base, the J end lost 5 bases, and 14 bases lay between the germline ends. The CDR3 reads CASSQVVEGNYGYTF. In DNA form, the CDR3 reads TGTGCCAGCAGCCAAGTTGTTGAAGGGAATTATGGCTACACCTTC.